Below, 2 T cell receptor beta chains from the same sample are listed, as sequenced in a study of blood T cell repertoires in COVID-19. The repertoire was sequenced with immunoSEQ multiplex PCR; TCRdb's copy has only in-frame clones and lacks some. The table shows about 190,000 clones, with roughly 89% occurring only once. The source material was peripheral blood. The receptors shown here come from a middle-aged man with acute or convalescent COVID-19.

V is TRBV6-5 and J is TRBJ2-2, with D possibly being TRBD2 (5 bases). Germline CDR1 MNHEY, CDR2 SVGAGI. The CDR3 has 14 residues. The V end was cut by 6 bases, the J end by 1 base, with 9 bases between. This chain's CDR3 is CASRRELNTGELFF. In DNA, the CDR3 is TGTGCCAGCAGGAGGGAGTTGAACACCGGGGAGCTGTTTTTT.

The chain links TRBV7-9 to TRBJ2-5; 8 bases are shared with TRBD1. The CDR3 is 13 amino acids. J was trimmed by 5 bases and V by 4 bases; bases with no gene match: 3. The germline CDR1 and CDR2 sequences are SEHNR and FQNEAQ (reference sequence). CDR3 sequence reads: CASSYTGGETQYF. CDR3 in DNA: TGTGCCAGCAGCTATACAGGGGGGGAGACCCAGTACTTC.